Below are 4 T cell receptor beta chains sequenced from a single sample in a study of blood T cells in healthy people across ages. Together with a sample-barcoded 5' primer, a J-beta primer mix was included in a second PCR lasting about 6 to 11 cycles. TCRdb independently ran MiXCR on the 5' RACE reads; one entry per CDR3 protein. This sample carries more than 1,400,000 distinct CDR3 sequences, approximately 42% of them seen once, and the ten largest clones take around 8%. The sequenced material came from blood. These receptors originate from a woman aged 18-30 years in good health.

The chain carries TRBV11-2 and TRBJ2-5; tentative D call: TRBD1 (5 bases). Germline V lookup: CDR1 SGHAT, CDR2 FQNNGV. V dropped 2 bases and J dropped 0 bases, with 7 bases sitting between them. This CDR3 has 14 residues. CDR3 nucleotide sequence: TGTGCCAGCAGCTTAAAACAGGACCAAGAGACCCAGTACTTC. Protein: CASSLKQDQETQYF.

The V and J genes are TRBV5-1 and TRBJ2-1; 7 bases fit TRBD2. Germline values: CDR1 SGHRS, CDR2 YFSETQ. The V and J ends lost 0 bases and 15 bases, in that order; junction bases with no gene match: 12. The CDR3 runs 14 residues. The CDR3 DNA follows: TGCGCCAGCAGCTTGGAGCGGGGAGGTGGCTCTCTGTTCTTC. Amino acids: CASSLERGGGSLFF.

This chain links TRBV2 with TRBJ2-5; D is perhaps TRBD2 (6 bases). This CDR3 is built from 11 residues. The germline V gene encodes CDR1 SNHLY and CDR2 FYNNEI. Trimming shortened V by 11 bases and J by 3 bases, and 10 bases separated the two germline ends. In DNA form, the CDR3 reads TGTGCCGGGTCGGGAGAAGAGACCCAGTACTTC. As protein: CAGSGEETQYF.

The chain employs TRBV2 and TRBJ2-3; 7 bases align to TRBD2. CDR3 length: 15 residues. Trimming cost V 0 bases and J 3 bases; bases outside gene matches: 3. Looked up from germline, CDR1 is SNHLY and CDR2 is FYNNEI. For the CDR3, the DNA is TGTGCCAGCAGTGAAGCTTTGGGGGGGACAGATACGCAGTATTTT. Translation: CASSEALGGTDTQYF.